This TCR beta chain comes out of a study of blood T cell repertoires in COVID-19. Study context: The United States, Italy and Spain provided the acute and convalescent COVID-19 samples. T cells, B-cell-depleted T cells, or PBMCs provided the cDNA or gDNA that served as material.

This CDR3 contains 15 residues. Germline V gene sequence: CDR1 LNHDA, CDR2 SQIVND (reference sequence). V lost 3 bases, J lost 4 bases, and 5 bases stayed unmatched. Per the original methods: The assay estimated nucleated cells by amplifying reference gene primers. Sequencing was performed with immunoSEQ multiplex PCR; in TCRdb, only in-frame clones are kept and a portion is missing. The V and J calls and clone size come from that table; D and trimming were worked out from the DNA. The table records 100,000 to 110,000 clones, about 84% of them present only once. The clonotype comes from a human donor in a cohort sampled during active COVID-19. V usage is TRBV19 and J usage is TRBJ2-1; 8 bases agree with TRBD2. The sequencing input was peripheral blood. This CDR3 is CASSMGPGGYNEQFF. The CDR3 DNA reads as TGTGCCAGTAGTATGGGTCCGGGAGGGTACAATGAGCAGTTCTTC.